The 15 T cell receptor beta chains presented below share a single source sample, sequenced in a study of control samples from healthy donors and cancer patients. Measured with immunoSEQ multiplex PCR; TCRdb has only the in-frame clones, and not every one. The sample contains roughly 130,000 clones, 85% to 95% of which appear only once. Sequenced: blood. The receptors originated from a man aged 25 to 45 in good health.

This clone was observed once. This rearrangement joins TRBV6-6 to TRBJ2-5, with 7 bases that match TRBD1. Losses at the gene ends were 2 bases for V and 5 bases for J; bases not matched to a gene: 11. Germline V gene sequence: CDR1 MNHNY, CDR2 SVGAGI (reference sequence). CDR3 length equals 16 residues. This CDR3 is CASSYGHRGEDETQYF. CDR3 DNA: TGTGCCAGCAGTTACGGCCACAGGGGCGAGGATGAGACCCAGTACTTC.

The rearrangement uses TRBV28 and TRBJ2-3; perhaps D is TRBD1 or TRBD2 (6 bases each). Trimming stripped 6 bases from V and 4 bases from J, with 17 bases between. The V gene's germline CDR1 is MDHEN and CDR2 SYDVKM. The CDR3 has 15 amino acids. The CDR3 DNA is TGTGCCAGCAGAGTTGGGGGGCCTTCGGCAGATACGCAGTATTTT. Encoded protein: CASRVGGPSADTQYF.

The CDR3 DNA reads as TGTGCCAGCAGCTTAAAGTCGGGGGGCACAGATACGCAGTATTTT. Translation gives CASSLKSGGTDTQYF. The chain links TRBV7-9 to TRBJ2-3; D perhaps matches TRBD2 (6 bases). This CDR3 is 15 amino acids long. Germline V gives CDR1 SEHNR, CDR2 FQNEAQ (reference sequence). V was pared by 2 bases and J by 1 base, with 10 bases between.

The genes are TRBV6-2 or TRBV6-3 and TRBJ1-4; the match to TRBD1 covers 8 bases. Trimming at V came to 6 bases and at J to 3 bases, leaving 6 bases not matched to a gene. Germline V gene sequence: CDR1 MNHEY, CDR2 SVGEGT. This CDR3 region has 15 residues. For the CDR3, the DNA is TGTGCCAGCAGCCCGGACAGGGCCCCTAATGAAAAACTGTTTTTT. Its translation is CASSPDRAPNEKLFF.

V is TRBV12-3 or TRBV12-4 and J is TRBJ1-2, with 8 nucleotides matching TRBD1. There are 13 residues in the CDR3. Trimming took 2 bases from V and 6 from J; bases not matched to a gene: 2. Here the CDR3 DNA reads TGTGCCAGCAGTTTAAGACAGGGGAATGGCTACACCTTC. Translated: CASSLRQGNGYTF.

The CDR3 bases are TGTGCCAGCAGACCGCTCGGTGGTGAAGAGACCCAGTACTTC. This translates into CASRPLGGEETQYF. The chain recombines TRBV5-6 with TRBJ2-5; D unclear. Germline lookup yields CDR1 SGHDT and CDR2 YYEEEE. V gave up 5 bases and J gave up 3 bases, with 14 bases separating them. CDR3 length equals 14 residues.

This chain uses TRBV19 with TRBJ1-5; weak D call: TRBD1 (5 bases). The CDR3 sequence is 17 residues long. Trimming left V 3 bases short and J 2 bases short, with 17 bases between. Germline CDR1 LNHDA, CDR2 SQIVND (reference sequence). The CDR3 is CASSMSIGALGNQPQHF. The CDR3 bases are TGTGCCAGTAGTATGTCGATAGGGGCTTTGGGCAATCAGCCCCAGCATTTT.

V and J are TRBV7-2 and TRBJ1-5, with D unclear. CDR3 size: 13 residues. CDR1 is SGHTA, CDR2 FQGNSA, per germline. V lost 4 bases and J lost 4, with 8 bases in between. This CDR3 reads CASSSSLNQPQHF. CDR3 nucleotide sequence: TGTGCCAGCAGCTCGTCCTTAAATCAGCCCCAGCATTTT.

This clone was counted a single time. The chain uses TRBV4-1 and TRBJ2-3; D unresolved. V lost 0 bases to trimming and J lost 2 bases, with 9 bases between them. This CDR3 is 15 amino acids long. Per the germline V gene, CDR1 is MGHRA and CDR2 is YSYEKL. The CDR3 region is CASSQEYRDTDTQYF. Here the CDR3 DNA reads TGCGCCAGCAGCCAAGAGTATAGGGACACAGATACGCAGTATTTT.

The chain is built from TRBV28 and TRBJ2-7, with D unclear. This CDR3 has 15 residues. Trimming stripped 4 bases from V and 0 bases from J, with 13 bases between. Germline V gene sequence: CDR1 MDHEN, CDR2 SYDVKM. In nucleotides, the CDR3 is TGTGCCAGCAGTTCCCCTCCACTCAGCTCCTACGAGCAGTACTTC. Translating it yields CASSSPPLSSYEQYF.

This chain joins TRBV11-3 and TRBJ2-2; TRBD1 or TRBD2 may be the D gene (6 bases each). Germline values: CDR1 SGHNT, CDR2 YENEEA. The V and J ends lost 0 bases and 3 bases respectively, with 11 bases between them. The CDR3 is 16 residues long. Here the CDR3 reads CASSLDIGGYTGELFF. CDR3 in DNA: TGTGCCAGCAGCTTAGATATCGGGGGCTACACCGGGGAGCTGTTTTTT.

This chain joins TRBV7-9 and TRBJ1-1; TRBD1 matches 7 bases. This CDR3 is built from 14 residues. Germline V gene lookup returns CDR1 SEHNR and CDR2 FQNEAQ (reference sequence). J gave up 11 bases and V 3 bases, and 12 bases lay outside the gene matches. The CDR3 sequence is CASSLGPLQGGAFF. The CDR3 region has the DNA TGTGCCAGCAGCTTGGGACCGCTCCAGGGGGGGGCTTTCTTT.

V gene TRBV12-5 combines with J gene TRBJ2-3, with a tentative D call TRBD2 (5 bases). The ends were cut back, 0 bases at V and 1 base at J, with 8 bases in the middle. This CDR3 comprises 15 residues. From germline, CDR1 is LGHNT and CDR2 FRNRAP. The CDR3 loop is CASGLVLGGTDTQYF. DNA of the CDR3: TGTGCTAGTGGTTTGGTACTCGGGGGCACAGATACGCAGTATTTT.

The chain links TRBV5-5 to TRBJ2-5, with D perhaps TRBD1 (5 bases). Germline CDR1 SGHKS, CDR2 YYEKEE (reference sequence). This CDR3 has 13 amino acids. V lost 4 bases and J 9 bases, leaving 16 bases between the germline ends. The CDR3 nucleotides read TGTGCCAGCAGCAGGACACTACCTGGAGCCCAGTACTTC. Its protein product is CASSRTLPGAQYF. Variable domain in full (rest from reference TRBV5-5 and TRBJ2-5): DAGVTQSPTHLIKTRGQQVTLRCSPISGHKSVSWYQQVLGQGPQFIFQYYEKEERGRGNFPDRFSARQFPNYSSELNVNALLLGDSALYLCASSRTLPGAQYFGPGTRLLVL.

This chain joins TRBV27 and TRBJ2-7; the D is unclear. V gave up 8 bases and J gave up 0 bases, with 14 bases separating them. Germline V gene sequence: CDR1 MNHEY, CDR2 SMNVEV (reference sequence). CDR3 length: 14 residues. The CDR3 is CASGGIPRSYEQYF. CDR3 coding DNA: TGTGCCAGCGGTGGGATCCCTCGCTCCTACGAGCAGTACTTC.